The present T cell receptor (beta chain) was sequenced within a study of T cell changes during pregnancy in multiple sclerosis. CDR1 is SEHNR and CDR2 is FQNEAQ in the germline V gene (reference sequence). This CDR3 has 15 amino acids. Trimming took off 1 base at V and 0 bases at J, with 10 bases between the two ends. TCRdb's copy holds only in-frame clones and misses some; the assay was immunoSEQ multiplex PCR. The sample yields more than 55,000 clones, 91% seen once. This chain links TRBV7-9 with TRBJ2-7, with D perhaps TRBD1 (5 bases). This sequence originates from a female donor in good health, enrolled as a control in a pregnancy study. Sequences were derived from peripheral blood, sampled after pregnancy. CDR3 nucleotide sequence: TGTGCCAGCAGCTTAGGGCAGGGAAACTCCTACGAGCAGTACTTC. Encoded protein: CASSLGQGNSYEQYF.